This TCR beta chain was retrieved from a study of T cell repertoires in cytomegalovirus infection. Study context: CMV infection plus the matching HLA type was flagged by public TCR beta signatures.

A remark on this clonotype: The antigen remains undetermined.

Study outcomes and limitations: The cumulative frequency of public TCR beta families identified carriers of CMV plus the relevant HLA.

The CDR3 has 14 amino acids. Germline V gene sequence: CDR1 SGHKS, CDR2 YYEKEE (reference sequence). With 1 base clipped from V and 5 bases from J, the junction kept 5 bases outside the gene matches. One entry per CDR3 protein results from TCRdb running MiXCR on the reads. The sample shows around 740,000 distinct CDR3 sequences, less than 40% of them seen only once. The chain employs TRBV5-5 and TRBJ2-7; TRBD2 aligns across 8 bases. This clonotype originated in a human donor in good health (CMV status not recorded). Some clones in this sample may be carry-over from other donors' samples. The specimen was PBMCs. The CDR3 DNA is TGTGCCAGCAGCTTGACGGGGGGGTTAGACGAGCAGTACTTC. Amino acid sequence: CASSLTGGLDEQYF.